This T cell receptor beta chain came from a study of identical twins listed by TCRdb under 2016. Some background on the complete study: TCR alpha and beta repertoires from monozygotic twins, unrelated adults of various ages and cord blood were deep-sequenced to test whether fetal clonotypes persist. To rule out contamination, the twin experiments were replicated at different times with different library preparation protocols. Broader findings and caveats from the paper: Because the same donors could not be followed over many years, the conclusions relied on cross-sectional statistical analysis. Recombination models systematically underestimated out-of-frame TCR alpha sharing in monozygotic twins but agreed with sharing between unrelated individuals. Compared with coincidental sharing between unrelated individuals, out-of-frame TCR alpha sequences shared between twins had an excess of sequences with low generation probability. Excess twin sharing in beta out-of-frame sequences was weaker because fewer shared sequences lowered the signal-to-noise ratio. Abundant cord blood beta clonotypes had fewer insertions, young adult naive repertoires showed a similar but weaker trend, and memory repertoires showed no such trend. Invariant T cells such as MAIT and iNKT could partly confound zero-insertion analyses, although diverse VJ usage argued against such confounding for most clonotypes.

Every donor was a healthy Caucasian. Three pairs of female monozygotic twins, all aged about 18 to 30 years, were included in the twin cohort. CD4+ and CD8+ T cell populations were isolated with positive isolation kits from Invitrogen. The library was made by 5' RACE. The run used an Illumina HiSeq 2000. A universal primer binding site was added through template switching, and the final cDNA carried a unique molecular identifier so that TCR cDNA molecules could be counted accurately. Specific primers in the conserved constant-segment region were used to synthesize first-strand cDNA for the TCR alpha and beta chains. To control for contamination, every cDNA library was double barcoded, receiving both a SMART-Mk sample barcode and Illumina barcodes. TruSeq adapter sequences along with Illumina sample barcodes were introduced in two successive PCR steps. Sequencing of the TCR alpha and beta cDNA libraries was done on the Illumina HiSeq platform using custom primers. Per the authors' processing: Raw reads were processed with MiGEC to extract unique molecular identifiers, and MiXCR was used to determine CDR3 positions. Recombination models were inferred per individual with the repgenHMM and IGoR tools using an EM algorithm. The tcR package in R was used for shared clonotype analysis, with sharing normalized by the product of cloneset sizes. To study raw recombination without the effects of thymic and clonal selection, out-of-frame nonproductive sequences were analyzed. In-frame beta chains were kept once TCRdb had trimmed the public reads at Q25 with fastp and called clones with MiXCR. A single entry per CDR3 protein holds the most common genes and DNA from its merged rows. The authors' filters were not applied to this entry. Here the sample has around 490,000 distinct CDR3 sequences; over 11% occur a single time. The top ten clonotypes cover approximately 1% of the sample.

The sample holds a few counts of this clonotype. It lacks a known antigen. Base qualities are not at hand, and no much larger clone is one base apart. The same sample was also used in a study of yellow fever vaccine responses in identical twins. The second study, in turn, reports: According to the authors, in identical twins the way T cells responded to vaccination appeared partly convergent and partly personalized. In identical twins, the study followed T cell clones that responded to the vaccine with precision.

The clonotype comes from a young woman in good health. Sequences were obtained from CD4+ T cells sorted from blood.

The CDR3 is CASSAEQMNTEAFF. The nucleotide sequence reads as follows: TGTGCCAGCAGCGCAGAACAGATGAACACTGAAGCTTTCTTT. The chain joins TRBV9 to TRBJ1-1, with the D gene not confidently named. V is pared back by 3 bases and J by 0 bases, with 9 bases lying between the germline termini. There are 14 amino acids in the CDR3, from cysteine to phenylalanine inclusive. The only DNA kept is the CDR3, 42 bases in frame from the first base. Sequences SGDLS (CDR1) and YYNGEE (CDR2) are obtained from the germline V gene.